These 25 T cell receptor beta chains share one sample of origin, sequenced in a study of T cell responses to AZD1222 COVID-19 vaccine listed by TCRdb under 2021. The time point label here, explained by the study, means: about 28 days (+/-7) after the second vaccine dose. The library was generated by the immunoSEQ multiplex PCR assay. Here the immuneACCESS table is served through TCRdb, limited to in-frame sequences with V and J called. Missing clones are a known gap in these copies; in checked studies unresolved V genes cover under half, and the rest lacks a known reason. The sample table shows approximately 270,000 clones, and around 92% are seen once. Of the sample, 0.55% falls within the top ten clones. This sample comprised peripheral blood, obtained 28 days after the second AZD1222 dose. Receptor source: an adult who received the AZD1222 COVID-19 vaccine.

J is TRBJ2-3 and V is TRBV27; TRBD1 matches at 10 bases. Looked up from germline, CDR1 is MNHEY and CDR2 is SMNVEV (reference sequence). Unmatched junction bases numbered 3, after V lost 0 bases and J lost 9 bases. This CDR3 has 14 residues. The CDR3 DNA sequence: TGTGCCAGCAGTTTATCAACGGGACAGGGGACGCAGTATTTT. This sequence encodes CASSLSTGQGTQYF.

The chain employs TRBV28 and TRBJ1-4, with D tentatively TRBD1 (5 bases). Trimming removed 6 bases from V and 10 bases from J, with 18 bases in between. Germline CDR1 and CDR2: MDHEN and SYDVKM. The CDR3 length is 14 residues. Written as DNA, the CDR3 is TGTGCCAGCAGCTCGGGGCAGTCAGGTCGAAAACTGTTTTTT. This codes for CASSSGQSGRKLFF.

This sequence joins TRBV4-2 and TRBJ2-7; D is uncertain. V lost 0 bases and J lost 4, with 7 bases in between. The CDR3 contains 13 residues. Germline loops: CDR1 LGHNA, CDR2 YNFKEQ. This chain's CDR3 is CASSQDSRYEQYF. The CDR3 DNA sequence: TGTGCCAGCAGCCAAGATAGTAGATACGAGCAGTACTTC.

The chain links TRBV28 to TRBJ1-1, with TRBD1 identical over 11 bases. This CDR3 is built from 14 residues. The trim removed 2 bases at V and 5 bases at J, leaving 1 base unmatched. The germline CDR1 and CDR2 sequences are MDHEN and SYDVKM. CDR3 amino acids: CASSLGTGGTEAFF. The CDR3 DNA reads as TGTGCCAGCAGTTTAGGGACAGGGGGGACTGAAGCTTTCTTT.

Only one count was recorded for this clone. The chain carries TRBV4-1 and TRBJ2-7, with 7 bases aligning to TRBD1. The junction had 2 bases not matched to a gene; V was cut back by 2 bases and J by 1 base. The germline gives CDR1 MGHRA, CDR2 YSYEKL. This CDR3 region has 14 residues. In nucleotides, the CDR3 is TGCGCCAGCAGCCAACCAGGGGGTTCCTACGAGCAGTACTTC. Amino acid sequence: CASSQPGGSYEQYF.

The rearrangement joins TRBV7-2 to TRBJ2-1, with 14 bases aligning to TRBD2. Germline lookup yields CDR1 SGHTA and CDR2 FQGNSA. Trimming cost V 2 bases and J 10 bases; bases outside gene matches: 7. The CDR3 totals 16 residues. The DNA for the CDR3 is TGTGCCAGCAGCTTACGGGGACTAGCGGGAGCATGGGAGCAGTTCTTC. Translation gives CASSLRGLAGAWEQFF.

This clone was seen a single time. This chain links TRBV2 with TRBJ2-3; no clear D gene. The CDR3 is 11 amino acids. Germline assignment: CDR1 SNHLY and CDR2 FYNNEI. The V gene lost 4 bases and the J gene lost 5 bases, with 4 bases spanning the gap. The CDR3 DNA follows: TGTGCCAGCAGTGTCGGAGATACGCAGTATTTT. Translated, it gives CASSVGDTQYF.

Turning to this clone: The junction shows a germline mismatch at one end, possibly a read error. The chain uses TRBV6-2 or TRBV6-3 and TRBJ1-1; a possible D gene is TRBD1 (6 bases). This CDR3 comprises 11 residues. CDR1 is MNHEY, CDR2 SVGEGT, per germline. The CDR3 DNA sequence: TGTGCCAGCAGTACCGGGACAAGCAGCCACTTT. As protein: CASSTGTSSHF.

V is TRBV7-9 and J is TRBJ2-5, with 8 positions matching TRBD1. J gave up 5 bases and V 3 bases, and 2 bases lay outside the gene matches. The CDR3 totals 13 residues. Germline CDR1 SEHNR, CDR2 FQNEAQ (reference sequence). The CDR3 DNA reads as TGTGCCAGCAGCTTGGACAGGGCGGAGACCCAGTACTTC. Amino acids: CASSLDRAETQYF.

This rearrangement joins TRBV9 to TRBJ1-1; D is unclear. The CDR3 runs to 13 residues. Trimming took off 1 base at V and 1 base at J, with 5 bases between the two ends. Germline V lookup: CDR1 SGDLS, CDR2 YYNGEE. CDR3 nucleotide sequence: TGTGCCAGCAGCGTACAGAGGAACACTGAAGCTTTCTTT. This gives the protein CASSVQRNTEAFF.

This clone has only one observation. The CDR3 sequence is CATGPQRDTYGYTF. The CDR3 bases are TGTGCCACGGGGCCCCAGAGGGACACCTATGGCTACACCTTC. This rearrangement joins TRBV10-3 to TRBJ1-2, with a weak D call TRBD1 (6 bases). Germline loops: CDR1 ENHRY, CDR2 SYGVKD. Trimming stripped 10 bases from V and 4 bases from J, with 19 bases between. The CDR3 is 14 amino acids.

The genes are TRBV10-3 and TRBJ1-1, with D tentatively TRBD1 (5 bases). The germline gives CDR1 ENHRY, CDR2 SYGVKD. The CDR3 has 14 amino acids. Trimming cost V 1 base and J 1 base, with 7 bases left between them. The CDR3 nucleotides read TGTGCCATCAGTGAGTTGGGGGGGAACACTGAAGCTTTCTTT. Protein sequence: CAISELGGNTEAFF.

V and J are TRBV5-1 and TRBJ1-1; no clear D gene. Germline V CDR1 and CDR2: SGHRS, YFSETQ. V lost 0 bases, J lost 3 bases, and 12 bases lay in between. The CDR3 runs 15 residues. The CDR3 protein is CASSLAGGIDTEAFF. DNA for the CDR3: TGCGCCAGCAGCTTGGCGGGAGGGATCGACACTGAAGCTTTCTTT. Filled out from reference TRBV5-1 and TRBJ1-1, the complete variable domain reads KAGVTQTPRYLIKTRGQQVTLSCSPISGHRSVSWYQQTPGQGLQFLFEYFSETQRNKGNFPGRFSGRQFSNSRSEMNVSTLELGDSALYLCASSLAGGIDTEAFFGQGTRLTVV.

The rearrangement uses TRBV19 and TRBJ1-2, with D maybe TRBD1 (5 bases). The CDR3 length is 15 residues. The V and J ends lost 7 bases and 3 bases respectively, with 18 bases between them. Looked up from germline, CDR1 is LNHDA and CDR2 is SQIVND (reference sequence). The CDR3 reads CASTTDKKAHYGYTF. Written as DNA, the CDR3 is TGTGCCAGTACTACGGACAAAAAAGCACACTATGGCTACACCTTC.

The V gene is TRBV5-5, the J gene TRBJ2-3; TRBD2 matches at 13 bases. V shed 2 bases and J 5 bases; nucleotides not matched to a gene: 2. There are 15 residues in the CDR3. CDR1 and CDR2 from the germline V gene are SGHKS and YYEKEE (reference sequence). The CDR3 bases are TGTGCCAGCAGCTTCACTAGCGGGAGGGTAGATACGCAGTATTTT. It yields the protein CASSFTSGRVDTQYF.

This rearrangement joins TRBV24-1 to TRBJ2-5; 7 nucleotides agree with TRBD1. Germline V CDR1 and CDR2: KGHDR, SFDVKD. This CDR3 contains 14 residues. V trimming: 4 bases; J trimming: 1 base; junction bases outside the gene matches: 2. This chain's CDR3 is CATSEGTVQETQYF. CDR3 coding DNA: TGTGCCACCAGTGAAGGGACAGTCCAAGAGACCCAGTACTTC.

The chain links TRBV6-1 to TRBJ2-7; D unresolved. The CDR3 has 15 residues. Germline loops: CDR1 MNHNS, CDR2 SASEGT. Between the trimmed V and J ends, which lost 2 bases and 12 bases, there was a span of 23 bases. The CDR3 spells CASSELLTSLDEWYF. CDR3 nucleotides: TGTGCCAGCAGTGAATTGCTTACCTCGTTAGACGAGTGGTACTTC.

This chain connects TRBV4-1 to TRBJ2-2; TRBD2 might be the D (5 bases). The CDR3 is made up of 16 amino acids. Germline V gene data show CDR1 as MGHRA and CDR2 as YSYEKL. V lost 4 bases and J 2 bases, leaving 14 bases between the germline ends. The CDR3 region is CASSLNQRLNTGELFF. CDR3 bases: TGCGCCAGCAGCCTTAACCAGCGGTTAAACACCGGGGAGCTGTTTTTT.

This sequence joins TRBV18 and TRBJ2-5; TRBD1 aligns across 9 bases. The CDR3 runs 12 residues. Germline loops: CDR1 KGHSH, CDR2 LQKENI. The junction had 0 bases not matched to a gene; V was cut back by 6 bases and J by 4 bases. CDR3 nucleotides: TGTGCCAGCTCGGACAGGGGAGAGACCCAGTACTTC. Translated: CASSDRGETQYF. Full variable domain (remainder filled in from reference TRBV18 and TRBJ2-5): NAGVMQNPRHLVRRRGQEARLRCSPMKGHSHVYWYRQLPEEGLKFMVYLQKENIIDESGMPKERFSAEFPKEGPSILRIQQVVRGDSAAYFCASSDRGETQYFGPGTRLLVL.

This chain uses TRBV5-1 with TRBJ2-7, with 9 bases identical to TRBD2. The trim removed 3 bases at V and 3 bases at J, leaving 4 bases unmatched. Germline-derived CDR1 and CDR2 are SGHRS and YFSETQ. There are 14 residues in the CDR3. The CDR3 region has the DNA TGCGCCAGCAGCTCAGGGACTAGCAGCTACGAGCAGTACTTC. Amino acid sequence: CASSSGTSSYEQYF. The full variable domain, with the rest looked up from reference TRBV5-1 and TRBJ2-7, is KAGVTQTPRYLIKTRGQQVTLSCSPISGHRSVSWYQQTPGQGLQFLFEYFSETQRNKGNFPGRFSGRQFSNSRSEMNVSTLELGDSALYLCASSSGTSSYEQYFGPGTRLTVT.

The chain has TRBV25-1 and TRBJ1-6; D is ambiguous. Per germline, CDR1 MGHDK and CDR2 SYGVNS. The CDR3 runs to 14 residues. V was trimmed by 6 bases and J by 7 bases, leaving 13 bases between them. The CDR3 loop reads CASSPPTVNSPLHF. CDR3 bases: TGTGCCAGCAGCCCCCCTACAGTAAATTCACCCCTCCACTTT.

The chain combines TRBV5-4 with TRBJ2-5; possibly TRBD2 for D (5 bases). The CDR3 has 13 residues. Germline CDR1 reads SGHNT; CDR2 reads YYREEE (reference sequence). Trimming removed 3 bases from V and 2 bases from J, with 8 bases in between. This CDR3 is CASSSGGQETQYF. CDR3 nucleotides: TGTGCCAGCAGCTCGGGCGGGCAAGAGACCCAGTACTTC.

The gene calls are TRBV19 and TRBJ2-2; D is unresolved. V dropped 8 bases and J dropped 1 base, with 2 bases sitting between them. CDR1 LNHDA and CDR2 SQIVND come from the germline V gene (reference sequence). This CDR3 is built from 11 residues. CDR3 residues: CASGNTGELFF. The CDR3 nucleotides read TGTGCCAGTGGGAACACCGGGGAGCTGTTTTTT.

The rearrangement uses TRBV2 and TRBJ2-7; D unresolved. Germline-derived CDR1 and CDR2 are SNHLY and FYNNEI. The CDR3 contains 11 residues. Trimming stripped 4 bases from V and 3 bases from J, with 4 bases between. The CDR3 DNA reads TGTGCCAGCAGTGGGTACTACGAGCAGTACTTC. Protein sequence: CASSGYYEQYF.

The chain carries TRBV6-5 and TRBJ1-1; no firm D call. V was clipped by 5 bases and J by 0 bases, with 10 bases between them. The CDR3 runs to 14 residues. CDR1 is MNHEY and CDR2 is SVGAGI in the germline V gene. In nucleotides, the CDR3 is TGTGCCAGCAGTCCCCCCTTCATGAACACTGAAGCTTTCTTT. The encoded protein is CASSPPFMNTEAFF.